This TCR beta chain was observed in a study of blood T cell repertoires in COVID-19. Authors' processing steps: Nucleated cell number was recorded as an estimate derived from reference gene primer amplification. Using immunoSEQ multiplex PCR, the repertoire was profiled, and TCRdb retains in-frame clones only, with some absent. Clone size and the V and J calls come from that table; the DNA yielded D and trimming. The repertoire holds some 65,000 clones, around 86% seen once, with around 3% in the top ten. The length of the CDR3 is 14 residues. The V gene lost 3 bases and the J gene lost 1 base, with 10 bases spanning the gap. Germline CDR1 is SGDLS and CDR2 is YYNGEE.

Sequencing input: peripheral blood. The origin of this receptor is an elderly man with acute or convalescent COVID-19. This sequence joins TRBV9 and TRBJ1-1; no firm D call. In DNA, the CDR3 is TGTGCCAGCAGCGCACCCGGAGGGAACACTGAAGCTTTCTTT. This gives the protein CASSAPGGNTEAFF.